The 14 T cell receptor beta chains reported below all come from one sample, sequenced in a study of blood T cell repertoires in COVID-19. The method was immunoSEQ multiplex PCR; TCRdb's version includes in-frame clones alone and lacks a portion of them. The table lists fewer than 200,000 clones, about 86% of them singletons. Sequencing was carried out using peripheral blood. These receptors were obtained from a man between 45 and 60 years old with active or convalescent COVID-19.

The chain employs TRBV30 and TRBJ1-4; D might be TRBD1 (5 bases). The germline V gene encodes CDR1 GTSNPN and CDR2 SVGIG (reference sequence). CDR3 size: 17 residues. The ends were cut back, 8 bases at V and 7 bases at J, with 29 bases in the middle. In DNA form, the CDR3 reads TGTGCCATGGACCCTGCCTATGTGAGGGGAGGTCGTGAAAAACTGTTTTTT. The encoded protein is CAMDPAYVRGGREKLFF.

This chain joins TRBV7-2 and TRBJ1-1; TRBD1 aligns across 8 bases. V was pared by 5 bases and J by 5 bases, with 10 bases of the junction left unmatched. The CDR3 consists of 15 residues. Germline assignment: CDR1 SGHTA and CDR2 FQGNSA. Here the CDR3 reads CASSTRQGQGTEAFF. DNA of the CDR3: TGTGCCAGCAGCACCCGACAGGGGCAGGGTACTGAAGCTTTCTTT.

The V gene is TRBV7-2, the J gene TRBJ1-2; TRBD1 aligns across 10 bases. V dropped 4 bases and J dropped 7; count of bases not matched to a gene: 3. Germline V gene data show CDR1 as SGHTA and CDR2 as FQGNSA. This CDR3 has 13 residues. The CDR3 spells CASSSDRGFGYTF. The CDR3 nucleotides read TGTGCCAGCAGCTCGGACAGGGGGTTTGGCTACACCTTC.

The CDR3 bases are TGTGCCAGCAGCTTAGCCGGGACAGCCGAGCAGTACTTC. Its protein product is CASSLAGTAEQYF. This rearrangement joins TRBV7-9 to TRBJ2-7; 7 positions agree with TRBD1. Germline values: CDR1 SEHNR, CDR2 FQNEAQ (reference sequence). After removal of 0 bases from V and 6 bases from J, the junction contained 2 bases not matched to a gene. The CDR3 loop spans 13 amino acids.

The V gene is TRBV7-7, the J gene TRBJ2-5; D remains ambiguous. Germline V gene lookup returns CDR1 SSHAT and CDR2 FNYEAQ (reference sequence). The length of the CDR3 is 15 residues. The V end lost 5 bases, the J end lost 1 base, and 14 bases lay between the germline ends. The CDR3 region is CASSPSSATQETQYF. The CDR3 DNA is TGTGCCAGCAGCCCCTCGTCCGCTACCCAAGAGACCCAGTACTTC.

J is TRBJ2-1 and V is TRBV24-1; no reliable D call. Trimming shortened V by 4 bases and J by 4 bases, and 4 bases separated the two germline ends. The CDR3 sequence is 12 residues long. CDR1 KGHDR and CDR2 SFDVKD come from the germline V gene. The CDR3 sequence: CATSESYNEQFF. In nucleotides, the CDR3 is TGTGCCACCAGTGAGTCATACAATGAGCAGTTCTTC.

The CDR3 sequence is CAWSLTVYEQYF. The CDR3 DNA reads TGTGCCTGGAGCCTAACGGTGTACGAGCAGTACTTC. The V gene is TRBV30, the J gene TRBJ2-7; unclear D gene. Germline V gene data show CDR1 as GTSNPN and CDR2 as SVGIG (reference sequence). The CDR3 runs to 12 residues. The V end was cut by 3 bases, the J end by 4 bases, with 10 bases between.

This sequence joins TRBV27 and TRBJ1-5; D unresolved. This CDR3 has 13 amino acids. V was trimmed by 3 bases and J by 6 bases, leaving 9 bases between them. Germline CDR1 reads MNHEY; CDR2 reads SMNVEV (reference sequence). CDR3 coding DNA: TGTGCCAGCAGTTTGGGCAGTGGTCAGCCCCAGCATTTT. Translating gives CASSLGSGQPQHF.

V usage is TRBV3-1 (or the pseudogene TRBV3-2) and J usage is TRBJ1-5, with TRBD1 identical over 10 bases. The CDR3 length is 15 residues. V shed 4 bases and J 5 bases; nucleotides not matched to a gene: 5. The V gene's germline CDR1 is LGHDT and CDR2 YNNKEL (reference sequence). Written as DNA, the CDR3 is TGTGCCAGCAGCCGAGGACAGGGGGGTTATCAGCCCCAGCATTTT. It is translated as CASSRGQGGYQPQHF.

This clone has only one observation. The rearrangement links TRBV29-1 to TRBJ2-1; 8 nucleotides align to TRBD1. V was pared by 4 bases and J by 0 bases, with 11 bases of the junction left unmatched. Germline V gives CDR1 SQVTM, CDR2 ANQGSEA. The CDR3 spans 17 residues. The CDR3 bases are TGCAGCGTTGGAGGCAGGGGGCCCACCTTCTCCTACAATGAGCAGTTCTTC. Translation gives CSVGGRGPTFSYNEQFF.

The chain combines TRBV6-5 with TRBJ2-7, with 9 nucleotides matching TRBD1. The CDR3 length is 14 residues. The V gene's germline CDR1 is MNHEY and CDR2 SVGAGI. V shed 7 bases, J shed 5 bases, and the junction held 9 bases outside the gene matches. The CDR3 loop reads CASTGTGRGNEQYF. The CDR3 DNA is TGTGCCAGCACCGGGACAGGGAGGGGTAACGAGCAGTACTTC.

A word on this clone: The sample contains more than one DNA sequence encoding this CDR3. The CDR3 region has the DNA TGTGCCAGCTCACCACCGACAGGGTCCACTGAAGCTTTCTTT. Its translation: CASSPPTGSTEAFF. This chain connects TRBV18 to TRBJ1-1, with TRBD1 identical over 7 bases. Looked up from germline, CDR1 is KGHSH and CDR2 is LQKENI. This CDR3 is 14 amino acids long. The J segment lost 4 bases and the V segment lost 0 bases, leaving 2 bases of the junction unmatched.

The chain combines TRBV30 with TRBJ2-5, with D unclear. Germline loops: CDR1 GTSNPN, CDR2 SVGIG (reference sequence). The ends were cut back, 4 bases at V and 2 bases at J, with 11 bases in the middle. CDR3 length: 13 residues. CDR3 in amino acids: CAWMVAEQETQYF. The CDR3 DNA reads as TGTGCCTGGATGGTCGCGGAGCAAGAGACCCAGTACTTC.

Only one count was recorded for this clone. The rearrangement uses TRBV24-1 and TRBJ2-6; TRBD1 is a possible D gene (6 bases). The length of the CDR3 is 16 residues. V lost 4 bases, J lost 1 base, and 10 bases lay in between. Germline V gene sequence: CDR1 KGHDR, CDR2 SFDVKD. The CDR3 region has the DNA TGTGCCACCAGTGACACTGGACAGTCTGGGGCCAACGTCCTGACTTTC. Its protein product is CATSDTGQSGANVLTF.